The TCR beta chain described here comes from a study of blood T cell repertoires in COVID-19. For the study at large: COVID-19 samples from acute and convalescent phases originated in the United States, Italy and Spain.

V was clipped by 0 bases and J by 9 bases, with 9 bases between them. Germline CDR1 and CDR2: MNHNS and SASEGT. This CDR3 has 14 amino acids. Per the study methods: Amplification with reference gene primers provided the estimates of nucleated cell counts. Sequencing was performed with immunoSEQ multiplex PCR; in TCRdb, only in-frame clones are kept and a portion is missing. The DNA was the basis for D and trimming; V, J and clone size are from that table. The table includes about 250,000 clones, roughly 88% detected once. Sequencing input: peripheral blood. This TCR derives from a man in his forties with acute or convalescent COVID-19. The rearrangement uses TRBV6-1 and TRBJ1-6, with D perhaps TRBD1 (5 bases). The CDR3 sequence is CASSEARGFSPLHF. The CDR3 bases are TGTGCCAGCAGTGAAGCGCGGGGGTTTTCACCCCTCCACTTT.